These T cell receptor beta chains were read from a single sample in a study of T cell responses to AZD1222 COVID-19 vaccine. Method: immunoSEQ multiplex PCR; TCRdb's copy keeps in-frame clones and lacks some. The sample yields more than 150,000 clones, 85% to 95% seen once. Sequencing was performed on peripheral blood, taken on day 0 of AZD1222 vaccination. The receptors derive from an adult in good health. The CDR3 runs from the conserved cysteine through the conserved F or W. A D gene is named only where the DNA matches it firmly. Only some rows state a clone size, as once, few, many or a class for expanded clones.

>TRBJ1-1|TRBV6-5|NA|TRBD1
TGTGCCAGCAGTAGACGGGACAGGGGGAAGACTGAAGCTTTCTTT
CASSRRDRGKTEAFF
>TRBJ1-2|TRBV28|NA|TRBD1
TGTGCCAGCAGAACCTTGACAGGGGGGGGCTATGGCTACACCTTC
CASRTLTGGGYGYTF
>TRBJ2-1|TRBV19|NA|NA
TGTGCCAGTAGTATACCAAATGAGCAGTTCTTC
CASSIPNEQFF
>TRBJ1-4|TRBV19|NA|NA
TGTGCCAGTAGTATAGGTAGAATTGCAACTAATGAAAAACTGTTTTTT
CASSIGRIATNEKLFF
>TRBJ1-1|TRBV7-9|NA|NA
TGTGCCAGCAGCGACCCGACTGAAGCTTTCTTT
CASSDPTEAFF
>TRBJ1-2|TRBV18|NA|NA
TGTGCCAGCTCACCGGGTCACGGGACGGACTATGGCTACACCTTC
CASSPGHGTDYGYTF
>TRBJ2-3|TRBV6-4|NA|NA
TGTGCCAGCAGTGAAAATACAGGGATCGCAGATACGCAGTATTTT
CASSENTGIADTQYF
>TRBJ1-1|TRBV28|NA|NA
TGTGCCAGCAGTTTACCTAACACTGAAGCTTTCTTT
CASSLPNTEAFF
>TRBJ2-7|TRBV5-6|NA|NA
TGTGCCAGCAGTTTTCGGCAAAATACATACGAGCAGTACTTC
CASSFRQNTYEQYF
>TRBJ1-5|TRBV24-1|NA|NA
TGTGCCACCAGCCAGGGGATCAATCAGCCCCAGCATTTT
CATSQGINQPQHF
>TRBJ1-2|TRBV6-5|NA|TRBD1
TGTGCCAGCAGTCAATCACAGGGGGCTGGCTATGGCTACACCTTC
CASSQSQGAGYGYTF
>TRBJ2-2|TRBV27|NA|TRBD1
TGTGCCAGCAGTTGGGACAGGGGGACCGGGGAGCTGTTTTTT
CASSWDRGTGELFF
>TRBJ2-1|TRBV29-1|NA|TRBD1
TGCAGCGGGGACAGGGGGGCTTATGAGCAGTTCTTC
CSGDRGAYEQFF
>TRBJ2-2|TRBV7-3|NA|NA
TGTGCCAGCAGCACCGCCCCCGCGAAAGGGCTCACCGGGGAGCTGTTTTTT
CASSTAPAKGLTGELFF
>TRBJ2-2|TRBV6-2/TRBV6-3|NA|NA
TGTGCCAGCAGTTACACTACTAGTGCCGCCGGGGAGCTGTTTTTT
CASSYTTSAAGELFF
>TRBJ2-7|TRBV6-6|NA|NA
TGTGCCAGCAGCCCTGCTGGCGGCGAATACGAGCAGTACTTC
CASSPAGGEYEQYF
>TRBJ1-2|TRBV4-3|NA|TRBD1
TGCGCCAGCAGCGGGATCCAGGGGGGCTATGGCTACACCTTC
CASSGIQGGYGYTF
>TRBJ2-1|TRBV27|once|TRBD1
TGTGCCAGCAGCCGATGGGACAGGGACAATGAGCAGTTCTTC
CASSRWDRDNEQFF
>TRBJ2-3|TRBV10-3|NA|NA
TGTGCCATCAGTGAGAATGGGGTGACTAGCACAGATACGCAGTATTTT
CAISENGVTSTDTQYF
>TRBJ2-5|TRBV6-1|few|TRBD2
TGTGCCAGCAGTGAAGCTGGCGGGGGGCCAGCGACCCAGTACTTC
CASSEAGGGPATQYF
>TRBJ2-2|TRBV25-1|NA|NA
TGTGCCAGCAGTGAATCCTGGGGAGCGGGTACCGGGGAGCTGTTTTTT
CASSESWGAGTGELFF
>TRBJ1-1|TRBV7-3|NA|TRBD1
TGTGCCAGATCCAGGGGGGGAGCTGAAGCTTTCTTT
CARSRGGAEAFF
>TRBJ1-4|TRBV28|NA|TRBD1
TGTGCCAGCGGAAGGGGGCGCAATGAAAAACTGTTTTTT
CASGRGRNEKLFF
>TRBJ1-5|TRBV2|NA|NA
TGTGCCAGCCAAGAGGGTTTCCAGCCCCAGCATTTT
CASQEGFQPQHF